This T cell receptor beta chain stems from a study of T cell repertoires in cytomegalovirus infection. On the study more broadly: Peptides in the study included HLA-C-restricted and HLA-B-restricted CMV epitopes.

This clonotype was seen ten or more times. Its antigen remains unknown. In TCRdb, the reads were re-called with MiXCR into one record per CDR3 protein. The sample lists 700,000 to 950,000 distinct CDR3 sequences, 30% to 35% occurring once. Overall study results and limits: Ex vivo, HLA-C-restricted CMV-specific TCR beta clonotypes prevailed over the rest of the response. Summed frequency of public TCR beta families distinguished CMV carriers with the relevant HLA.

This CDR3 is 17 amino acids long. The germline CDR1 and CDR2 sequences are SGHVS and FNYEAQ. The V end lost 9 bases, the J end lost 4 bases, and 25 bases lay between the germline ends. The clonotype was recovered from a human donor in good health (CMV status not recorded). Some clones in this sample may be carry-over from other donors' samples. The material was cultured CD8+ T cells from PBMCs, obtained from culture after CMV antigen stimulation. The chain employs TRBV7-6 and TRBJ2-1, with a possible D match to TRBD1 (5 bases). Here the CDR3 reads CASAADPPGSAYNEQFF. As DNA, the CDR3 is TGTGCCAGTGCCGCCGACCCCCCAGGGTCGGCTTACAATGAGCAGTTCTTC.